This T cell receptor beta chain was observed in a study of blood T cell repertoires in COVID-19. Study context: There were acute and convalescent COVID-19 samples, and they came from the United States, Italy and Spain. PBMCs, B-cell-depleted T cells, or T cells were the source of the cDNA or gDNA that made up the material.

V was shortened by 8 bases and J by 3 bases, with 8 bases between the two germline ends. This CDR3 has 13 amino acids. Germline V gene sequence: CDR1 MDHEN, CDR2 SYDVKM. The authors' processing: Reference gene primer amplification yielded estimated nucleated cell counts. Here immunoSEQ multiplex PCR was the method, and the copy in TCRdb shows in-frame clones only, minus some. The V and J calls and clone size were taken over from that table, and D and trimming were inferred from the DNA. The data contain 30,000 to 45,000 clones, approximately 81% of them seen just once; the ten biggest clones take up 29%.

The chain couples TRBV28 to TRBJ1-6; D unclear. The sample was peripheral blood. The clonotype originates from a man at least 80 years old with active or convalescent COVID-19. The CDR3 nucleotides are TGTGCCAGCCGACAAAACTATAATTCACCCCTCCACTTT. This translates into CASRQNYNSPLHF.